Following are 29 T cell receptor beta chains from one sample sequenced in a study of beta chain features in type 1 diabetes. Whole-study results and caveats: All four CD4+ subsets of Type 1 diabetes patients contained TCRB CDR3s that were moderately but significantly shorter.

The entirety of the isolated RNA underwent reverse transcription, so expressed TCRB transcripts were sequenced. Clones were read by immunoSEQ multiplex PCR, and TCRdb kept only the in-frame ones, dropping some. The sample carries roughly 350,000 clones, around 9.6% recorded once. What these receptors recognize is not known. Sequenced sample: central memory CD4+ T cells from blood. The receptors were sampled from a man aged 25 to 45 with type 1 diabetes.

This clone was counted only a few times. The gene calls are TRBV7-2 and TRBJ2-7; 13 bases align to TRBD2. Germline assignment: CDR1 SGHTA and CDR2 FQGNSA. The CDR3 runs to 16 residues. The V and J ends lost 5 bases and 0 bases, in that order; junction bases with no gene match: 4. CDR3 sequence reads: CASSLTSGRPSYEQYF. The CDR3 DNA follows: TGTGCCAGCAGCCTGACTAGCGGGAGGCCCTCCTACGAGCAGTACTTC.

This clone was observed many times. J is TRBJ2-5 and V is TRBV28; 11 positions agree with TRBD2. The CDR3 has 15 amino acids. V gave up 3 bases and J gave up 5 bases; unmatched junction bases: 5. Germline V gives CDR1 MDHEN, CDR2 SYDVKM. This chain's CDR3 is CASSFQASGRETQYF. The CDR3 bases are TGTGCCAGCAGTTTCCAGGCTAGCGGGAGGGAGACCCAGTACTTC.

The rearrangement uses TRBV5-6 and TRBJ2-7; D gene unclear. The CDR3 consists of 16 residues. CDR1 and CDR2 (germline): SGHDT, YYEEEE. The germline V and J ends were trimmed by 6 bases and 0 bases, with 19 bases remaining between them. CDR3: CASTPLVDSYSYEQYF. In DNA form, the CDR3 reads TGTGCCAGCACCCCCTTGGTAGATTCCTACTCCTACGAGCAGTACTTC.

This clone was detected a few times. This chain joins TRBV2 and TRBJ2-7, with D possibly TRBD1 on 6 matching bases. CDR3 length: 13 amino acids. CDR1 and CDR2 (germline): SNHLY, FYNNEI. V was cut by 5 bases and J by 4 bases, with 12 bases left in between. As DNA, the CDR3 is TGTGCCAGCAGTACAGGGTTACAATACGAGCAGTACTTC. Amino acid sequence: CASSTGLQYEQYF.

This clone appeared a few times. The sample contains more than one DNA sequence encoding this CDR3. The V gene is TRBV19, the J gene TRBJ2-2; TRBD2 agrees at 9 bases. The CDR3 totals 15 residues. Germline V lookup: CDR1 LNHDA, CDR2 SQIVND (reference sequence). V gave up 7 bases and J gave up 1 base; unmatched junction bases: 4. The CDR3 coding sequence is TGTGCCAGTACCGTACTAGCGGGGAACACCGGGGAGCTGTTTTTT. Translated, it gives CASTVLAGNTGELFF.

The CDR3 region is CASSQELKNIQYF. CDR3 bases: TGCGCCAGCAGCCAAGAGCTGAAAAACATTCAGTACTTC. The V call is TRBV4-1, the J call TRBJ2-4; D is uncertain. The CDR3 consists of 13 residues. V was clipped by 0 bases and J by 4 bases, with 4 bases between them. Germline V gives CDR1 MGHRA, CDR2 YSYEKL.

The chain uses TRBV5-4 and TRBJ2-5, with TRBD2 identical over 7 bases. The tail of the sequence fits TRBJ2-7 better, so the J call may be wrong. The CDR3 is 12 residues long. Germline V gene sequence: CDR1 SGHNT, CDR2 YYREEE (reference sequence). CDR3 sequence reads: CASSFWGGEQYF. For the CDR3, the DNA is TGTGCCAGCAGCTTCTGGGGGGGCGAGCAGTACTTC.

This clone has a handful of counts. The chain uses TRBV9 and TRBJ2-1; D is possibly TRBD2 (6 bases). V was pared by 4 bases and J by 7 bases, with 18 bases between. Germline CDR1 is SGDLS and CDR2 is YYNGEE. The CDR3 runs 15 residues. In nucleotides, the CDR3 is TGTGCCAGCAGCCCAAGAGGTAGCGCGGGGAATGAGCAGTTCTTC. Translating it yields CASSPRGSAGNEQFF.

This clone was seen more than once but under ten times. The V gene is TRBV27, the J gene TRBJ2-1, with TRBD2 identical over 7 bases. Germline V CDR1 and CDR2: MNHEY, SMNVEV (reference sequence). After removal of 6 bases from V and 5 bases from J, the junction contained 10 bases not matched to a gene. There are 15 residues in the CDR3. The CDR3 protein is CASSQTSLINNEQFF. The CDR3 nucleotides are TGTGCCAGCAGCCAGACTAGCTTGATAAACAATGAGCAGTTCTTC.

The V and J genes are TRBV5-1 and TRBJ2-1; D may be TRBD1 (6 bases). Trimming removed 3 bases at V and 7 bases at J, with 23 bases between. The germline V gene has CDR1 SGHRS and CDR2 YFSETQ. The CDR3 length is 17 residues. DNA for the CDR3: TGCGCCAGCAGCTCCCGGACAGCCCTCTCACCGGAGAATGAGCAGTTCTTC. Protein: CASSSRTALSPENEQFF.

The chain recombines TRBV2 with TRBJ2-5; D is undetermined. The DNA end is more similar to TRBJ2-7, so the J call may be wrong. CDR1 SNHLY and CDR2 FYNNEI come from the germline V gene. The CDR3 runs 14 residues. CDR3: CASSSTPISYEQYF. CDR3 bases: TGTGCCAGCAGCAGCACCCCAATTAGCTACGAGCAGTACTTC.

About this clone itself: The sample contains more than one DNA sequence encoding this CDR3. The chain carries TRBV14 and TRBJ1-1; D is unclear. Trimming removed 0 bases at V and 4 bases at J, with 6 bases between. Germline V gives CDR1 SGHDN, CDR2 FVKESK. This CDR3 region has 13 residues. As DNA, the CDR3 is TGTGCCAGCAGCCAAGACCGGAGCACTGAAGCTTTCTTT. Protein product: CASSQDRSTEAFF.

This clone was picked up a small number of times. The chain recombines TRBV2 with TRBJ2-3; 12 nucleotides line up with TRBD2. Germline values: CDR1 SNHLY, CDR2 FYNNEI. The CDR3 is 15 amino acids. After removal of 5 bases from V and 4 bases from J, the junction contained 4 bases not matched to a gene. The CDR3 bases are TGTGCCAGCAGTCGACTAGCGGGAGCAGCAGATACGCAGTATTTT. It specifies CASSRLAGAADTQYF.

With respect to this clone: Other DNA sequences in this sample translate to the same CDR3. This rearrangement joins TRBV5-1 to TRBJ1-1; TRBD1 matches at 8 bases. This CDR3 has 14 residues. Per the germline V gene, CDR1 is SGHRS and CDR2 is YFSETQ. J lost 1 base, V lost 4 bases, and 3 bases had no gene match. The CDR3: CASSEQGGNTEAFF. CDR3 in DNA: TGCGCCAGCAGCGAACAGGGGGGGAACACTGAAGCTTTCTTT.

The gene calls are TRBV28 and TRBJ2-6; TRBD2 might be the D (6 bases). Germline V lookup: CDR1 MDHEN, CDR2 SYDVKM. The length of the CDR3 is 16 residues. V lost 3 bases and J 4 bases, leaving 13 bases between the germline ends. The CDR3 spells CASSFLGGTGANVLTF. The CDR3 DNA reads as TGTGCCAGCAGTTTTCTGGGGGGTACAGGGGCCAACGTCCTGACTTTC.

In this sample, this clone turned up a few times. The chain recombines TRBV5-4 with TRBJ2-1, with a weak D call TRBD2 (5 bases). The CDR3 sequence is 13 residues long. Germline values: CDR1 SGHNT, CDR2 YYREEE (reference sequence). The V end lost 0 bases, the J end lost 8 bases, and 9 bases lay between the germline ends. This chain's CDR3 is CASSLGGADEQFF. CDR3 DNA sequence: TGTGCCAGCAGCTTGGGTGGAGCGGATGAGCAGTTCTTC.

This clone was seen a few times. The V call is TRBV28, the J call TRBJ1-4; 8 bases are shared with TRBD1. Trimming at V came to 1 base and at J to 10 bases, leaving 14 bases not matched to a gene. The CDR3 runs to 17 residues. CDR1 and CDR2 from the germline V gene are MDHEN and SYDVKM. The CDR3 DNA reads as TGTGCCAGCAGTTTATTATCAGGGGGCGACCCGGGGGGAAAACTGTTTTTT. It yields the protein CASSLLSGGDPGGKLFF.

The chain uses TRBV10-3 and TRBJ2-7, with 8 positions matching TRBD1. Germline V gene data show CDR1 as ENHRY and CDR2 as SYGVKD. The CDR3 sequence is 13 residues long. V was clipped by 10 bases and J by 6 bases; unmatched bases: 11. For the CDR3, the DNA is TGTGCCACCTCGACAGGGGCCCCCGGCGAGCAGTACTTC. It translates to CATSTGAPGEQYF.

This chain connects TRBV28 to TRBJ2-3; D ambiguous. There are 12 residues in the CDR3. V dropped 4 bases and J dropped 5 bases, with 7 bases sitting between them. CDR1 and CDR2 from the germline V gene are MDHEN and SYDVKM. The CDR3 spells CASSSRLDTQYF. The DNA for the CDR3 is TGTGCCAGCAGTTCCCGTCTAGATACGCAGTATTTT.

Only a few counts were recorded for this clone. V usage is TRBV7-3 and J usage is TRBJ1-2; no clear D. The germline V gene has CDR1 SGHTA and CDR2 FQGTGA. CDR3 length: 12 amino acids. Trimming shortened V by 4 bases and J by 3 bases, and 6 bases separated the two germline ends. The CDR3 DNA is TGTGCCAGCAGCTCCCTGGACTATGGCTACACCTTC. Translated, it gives CASSSLDYGYTF.

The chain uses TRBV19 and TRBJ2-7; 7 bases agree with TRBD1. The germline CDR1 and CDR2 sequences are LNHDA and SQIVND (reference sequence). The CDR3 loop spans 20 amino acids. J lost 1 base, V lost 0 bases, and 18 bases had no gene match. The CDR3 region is CASSIDGRDSYDGESYEQYF. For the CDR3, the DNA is TGTGCCAGTAGTATAGATGGAAGGGACAGTTATGACGGTGAATCCTACGAGCAGTACTTC.

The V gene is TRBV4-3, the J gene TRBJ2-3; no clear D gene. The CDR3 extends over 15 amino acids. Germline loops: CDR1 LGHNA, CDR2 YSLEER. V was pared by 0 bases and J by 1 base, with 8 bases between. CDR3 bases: TGCGCCAGCAGCCAAGATCGACGGCGCACAGATACGCAGTATTTT. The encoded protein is CASSQDRRRTDTQYF.

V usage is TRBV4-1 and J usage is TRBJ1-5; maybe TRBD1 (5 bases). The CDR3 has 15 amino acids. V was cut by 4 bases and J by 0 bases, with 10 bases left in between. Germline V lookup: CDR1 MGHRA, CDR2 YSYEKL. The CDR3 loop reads CASSPPGVSNQPQHF. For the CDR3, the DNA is TGCGCCAGCAGCCCACCGGGGGTTAGCAATCAGCCCCAGCATTTT.

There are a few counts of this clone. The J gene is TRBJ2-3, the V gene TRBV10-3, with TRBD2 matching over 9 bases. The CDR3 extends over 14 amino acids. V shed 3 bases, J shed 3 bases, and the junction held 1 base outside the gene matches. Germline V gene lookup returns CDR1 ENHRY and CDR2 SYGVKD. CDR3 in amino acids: CAISDLAGTDTQYF. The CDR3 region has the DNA TGTGCCATCAGTGATCTAGCGGGGACAGATACGCAGTATTTT.

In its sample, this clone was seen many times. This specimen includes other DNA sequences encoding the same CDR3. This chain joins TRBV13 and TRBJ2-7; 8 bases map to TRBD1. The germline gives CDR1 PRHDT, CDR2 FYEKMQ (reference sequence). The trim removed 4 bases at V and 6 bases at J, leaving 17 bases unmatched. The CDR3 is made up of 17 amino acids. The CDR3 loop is CASSSQGGAGGYREQYF. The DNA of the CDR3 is TGTGCCAGCAGCTCTCAGGGTGGGGCAGGGGGCTATCGCGAGCAGTACTTC. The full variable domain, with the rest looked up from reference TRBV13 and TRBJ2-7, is AAGVIQSPRHLIKEKRETATLKCYPIPRHDTVYWYQQGPGQDPQFLISFYEKMQSDKGSIPDRFSAQQFSDYHSELNMSSLELGDSALYFCASSSQGGAGGYREQYFGPGTRLTVT.

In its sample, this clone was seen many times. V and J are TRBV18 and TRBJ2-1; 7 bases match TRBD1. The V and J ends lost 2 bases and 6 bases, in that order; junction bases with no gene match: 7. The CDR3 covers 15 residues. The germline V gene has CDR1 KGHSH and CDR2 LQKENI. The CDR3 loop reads CASSPSGGFINEQFF. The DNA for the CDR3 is TGTGCCAGCTCACCATCAGGGGGTTTTATCAATGAGCAGTTCTTC.

CDR3 DNA sequence: TGTGCCATCAGTGAAAGGGCGGGGACGCGAGCTTTCTTT. Translating gives CAISERAGTRAFF. The rearrangement joins TRBV10-3 to TRBJ1-1; a possible D gene is TRBD1 (5 bases). V was shortened by 3 bases and J by 10 bases, with 15 bases between the two germline ends. This CDR3 spans 13 amino acids. In germline, CDR1 is ENHRY, CDR2 SYGVKD.

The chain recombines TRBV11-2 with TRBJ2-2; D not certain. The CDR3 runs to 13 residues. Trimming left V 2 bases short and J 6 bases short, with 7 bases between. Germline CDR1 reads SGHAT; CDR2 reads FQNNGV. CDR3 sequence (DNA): TGTGCCAGCAGCTTAAATGGTCCCGGGGAGCTGTTTTTT. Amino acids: CASSLNGPGELFF.

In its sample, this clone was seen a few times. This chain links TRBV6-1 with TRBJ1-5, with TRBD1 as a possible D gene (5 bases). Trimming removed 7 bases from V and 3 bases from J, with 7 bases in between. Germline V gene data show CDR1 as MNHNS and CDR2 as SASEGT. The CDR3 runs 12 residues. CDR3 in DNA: TGTGCCAGCACCAGGGACAATCAGCCCCAGCATTTT. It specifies CASTRDNQPQHF.